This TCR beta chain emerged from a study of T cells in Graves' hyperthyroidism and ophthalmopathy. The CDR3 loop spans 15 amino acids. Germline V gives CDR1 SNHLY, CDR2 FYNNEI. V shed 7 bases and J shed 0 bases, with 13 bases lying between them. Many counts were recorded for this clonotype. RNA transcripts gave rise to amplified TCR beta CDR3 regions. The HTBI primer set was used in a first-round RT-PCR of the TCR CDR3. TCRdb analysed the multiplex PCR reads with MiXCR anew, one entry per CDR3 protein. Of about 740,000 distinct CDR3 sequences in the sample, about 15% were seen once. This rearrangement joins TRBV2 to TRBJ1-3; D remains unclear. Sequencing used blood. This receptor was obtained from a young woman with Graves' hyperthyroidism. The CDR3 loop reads CASTHQATSGNTIYF. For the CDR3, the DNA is TGTGCCAGCACTCATCAGGCAACCTCTGGAAACACCATATATTTT.